This T cell receptor (beta chain) was observed in a study of cytomegalovirus exposure and HLA in healthy donors. Broader study findings: Judged likely to be a sequencing artifact was a cluster of highly shared sequence variants. Cytomegalovirus association was assigned to about 150 TCR beta chains.

The V and J ends lost 6 bases and 4 bases respectively, with 13 bases between them. Germline assignment: CDR1 ENHRY and CDR2 SYGVKD. The CDR3 contains 13 residues. PCR was performed using 60 Vbeta and 13 Jbeta primers. Only in-frame clones appear in the TCRdb table, and some are missing; sequencing was by immunoSEQ multiplex PCR. The sample holds 65,000 to 70,000 clones; 80% to 90% are singletons and the top ten take 12%. This clone was observed a single time. Its cognate antigen is unknown. Sample: PBMCs. This clonotype originated in a woman aged 30 to 39 in good health and CMV-seropositive. The V gene is TRBV10-3, the J gene TRBJ2-7, with a tentative D call TRBD2 (5 bases). CDR3 sequence: CAIRVGAAYEQYF. The CDR3 bases are TGTGCCATCAGGGTGGGAGCCGCATACGAGCAGTACTTC.